The 21 T cell receptor beta chains presented below share a single source sample, sequenced in a study of blood T cell repertoires in COVID-19. Assay: immunoSEQ multiplex PCR; the TCRdb copy retains only in-frame clones and omits some. This table holds under 150,000 clones, about 91% found once. Material for sequencing was peripheral blood. The receptor source for this set is a human donor in a cohort sampled during active COVID-19.

Comment on this clone: Other DNA sequences in this sample translate to the same CDR3. The chain employs TRBV18 and TRBJ1-1; possible D gene TRBD1, 6 bases. V was pared by 2 bases and J by 2 bases, with 6 bases between. The CDR3 contains 13 residues. Per germline, CDR1 KGHSH and CDR2 LQKENI. Written as DNA, the CDR3 is TGTGCCAGCTCACCAGGGGGCAACACTGAAGCTTTCTTT. Encoded protein: CASSPGGNTEAFF.

This clone was seen only once. The chain links TRBV7-2 to TRBJ2-1, with TRBD2 matching over 11 bases. The CDR3 consists of 16 residues. Trimming cost V 1 base and J 7 bases; bases outside gene matches: 6. CDR1 is SGHTA and CDR2 is FQGNSA in the germline V gene. CDR3 residues: CASSLDIAGGQNEQFF. CDR3 DNA: TGTGCCAGCAGCTTAGACATAGCGGGGGGGCAAAATGAGCAGTTCTTC.

The V call is TRBV11-3, the J call TRBJ1-1, with D unresolved. The CDR3 is 13 amino acids. V shed 4 bases and J shed 4 bases, with 10 bases lying between them. Germline V gene data show CDR1 as SGHNT and CDR2 as YENEEA. The CDR3 reads CASSSLRGTEAFF. DNA of the CDR3: TGTGCCAGCAGCTCCCTACGTGGCACTGAAGCTTTCTTT.

This sequence joins TRBV15 and TRBJ1-2; tentative D call: TRBD1 (5 bases). CDR3 size: 14 residues. V lost 5 bases and J 7 bases, leaving 17 bases between the germline ends. Germline V lookup: CDR1 LNHNV, CDR2 YYDKDF (reference sequence). The CDR3 loop reads CATSLEEGAAGYTF. CDR3 nucleotide sequence: TGTGCCACCAGCTTAGAAGAAGGGGCCGCTGGCTACACCTTC.

This chain links TRBV3-1 (or the pseudogene TRBV3-2) with TRBJ1-2, with D possibly being TRBD1 (5 bases). The V end was cut by 1 base, the J end by 8 bases, with 14 bases between. CDR3 length: 14 amino acids. Germline V gives CDR1 LGHDT, CDR2 YNNKEL (reference sequence). The CDR3 region has the DNA TGTGCCAGCAGCCAAGCGTCAGGGCTGTTCGGCTACACCTTC. Residues: CASSQASGLFGYTF.

The rearrangement joins TRBV4-3 to TRBJ1-6; TRBD1 might be the D (6 bases). The CDR3 totals 17 residues. Between the trimmed V and J ends, which lost 5 bases and 2 bases, there was a span of 16 bases. CDR1 and CDR2 from the germline V gene are LGHNA and YSLEER. The CDR3 protein is CASSSSRGGAYNSPLHF. CDR3 nucleotide sequence: TGCGCCAGCAGCAGCAGCAGGGGTGGCGCCTATAATTCACCCCTCCACTTT.

The chain employs TRBV6-5 and TRBJ1-2; 8 bases map to TRBD1. Germline-derived CDR1 and CDR2 are MNHEY and SVGAGI. CDR3 length: 16 amino acids. The V segment lost 2 bases and the J segment 1 base; nucleotides outside the gene matches: 6. The CDR3 region is CASSYPATGDNYGYTF. For the CDR3, the DNA is TGTGCCAGCAGTTACCCCGCGACAGGGGATAACTATGGCTACACCTTC.

This chain connects TRBV27 to TRBJ1-6; D is possibly TRBD1 (5 bases). This CDR3 contains 13 residues. V lost 3 bases and J lost 9, with 9 bases in between. The germline CDR1 and CDR2 sequences are MNHEY and SMNVEV (reference sequence). Here the CDR3 reads CASSFRVGSPLHF. CDR3 coding DNA: TGTGCCAGCAGTTTCAGGGTGGGTTCACCCCTCCACTTT.

The gene calls are TRBV15 and TRBJ2-2; 7 bases are shared with TRBD1. This CDR3 contains 17 residues. The V gene's germline CDR1 is LNHNV and CDR2 YYDKDF (reference sequence). Trimming removed 2 bases from V and 1 base from J; junction bases left unmatched: 7. The CDR3 sequence: CATSRQQGRMNTGELFF. CDR3 bases: TGTGCCACCAGCAGACAACAGGGGCGGATGAACACCGGGGAGCTGTTTTTT. Together with reference TRBV15 and TRBJ2-2, the CDR3 gives the full variable domain: DAMVIQNPRYQVTQFGKPVTLSCSQTLNHNVMYWYQQKSSQAPKLLFHYYDKDFNNEADTPDNFQSRRPNTSFCFLDIRSPGLGDTAMYLCATSRQQGRMNTGELFFGEGSRLTVL.

The rearrangement joins TRBV7-2 to TRBJ2-7, with TRBD2 matching 11 bases. The V gene's germline CDR1 is SGHTA and CDR2 FQGNSA. The CDR3 has 16 residues. The V and J ends lost 4 bases and 4 bases, in that order; junction bases with no gene match: 9. This chain's CDR3 is CASSSVSGGASYEQYF. The CDR3 region has the DNA TGTGCCAGCAGCTCCGTTAGCGGGGGGGCCAGTTACGAGCAGTACTTC.

The chain couples TRBV7-2 to TRBJ2-7; perhaps TRBD2 as D (5 bases). CDR3 length equals 14 residues. The germline gives CDR1 SGHTA, CDR2 FQGNSA. Between the trimmed V and J ends, which lost 5 bases and 4 bases, there was a span of 15 bases. The CDR3 is CASSHYGERYEQYF. The CDR3 coding sequence is TGTGCCAGCAGCCACTACGGGGAGAGATACGAGCAGTACTTC. Together with reference TRBV7-2 and TRBJ2-7, the CDR3 gives the full variable domain: GAGVSQSPSNKVTEKGKDVELRCDPISGHTALYWYRQSLGQGLEFLIYFQGNSAPDKSGLPSDRFSAERTGGSVSTLTIQRTQQEDSAVYLCASSHYGERYEQYFGPGTRLTVT.

A single count supports this clone. The chain is built from TRBV2 and TRBJ2-3, with TRBD1 matching 9 bases. Germline assignment: CDR1 SNHLY and CDR2 FYNNEI. The trim removed 6 bases at V and 6 bases at J, leaving 4 bases unmatched. The CDR3 extends over 13 amino acids. CDR3 region: CASRLTGGDTQYF. CDR3 in DNA: TGTGCCAGCAGACTTACAGGGGGCGATACGCAGTATTTT.

This clone was picked up a small number of times. The rearrangement links TRBV6-2 or TRBV6-3 to TRBJ1-1; 9 bases fit TRBD1. CDR1 and CDR2 from the germline V gene are MNHEY and SVGEGT. Losses at the gene ends were 5 bases for V and 0 bases for J; bases not matched to a gene: 4. The CDR3 consists of 15 residues. The CDR3 loop is CASSADRGMNTEAFF. The CDR3 DNA follows: TGTGCCAGCAGTGCGGACAGGGGAATGAACACTGAAGCTTTCTTT.

The chain carries TRBV25-1 and TRBJ1-4; D gene ambiguous. The germline gives CDR1 MGHDK, CDR2 SYGVNS. The CDR3 length is 14 residues. Trimming cost V 1 base and J 7 bases, with 10 bases left between them. CDR3 sequence: CASSESRSVEKLFF. In nucleotides, the CDR3 is TGTGCCAGCAGTGAATCAAGATCGGTTGAAAAACTGTTTTTT.

V gene TRBV9 combines with J gene TRBJ1-6; no reliable D call. Trimming took off 0 bases at V and 5 bases at J, with 9 bases between the two ends. From germline, CDR1 is SGDLS and CDR2 YYNGEE. This CDR3 is built from 15 residues. CDR3 nucleotides: TGTGCCAGCAGCGTAGGGGCAGCAAATAATTCACCCCTCCACTTT. Translation: CASSVGAANNSPLHF.

The chain employs TRBV9 and TRBJ2-3; 9 positions agree with TRBD1. Germline values: CDR1 SGDLS, CDR2 YYNGEE. The CDR3 length is 17 residues. After removal of 0 bases from V and 2 bases from J, the junction contained 7 bases not matched to a gene. DNA of the CDR3: TGTGCCAGCAGCGTAGGAGGGACAGGGAGGGTCACAGATACGCAGTATTTT. It specifies CASSVGGTGRVTDTQYF.

This chain links TRBV29-1 with TRBJ2-1, with D possibly being TRBD2 (6 bases). Trimming shortened V by 3 bases and J by 7 bases, and 19 bases separated the two germline ends. The germline V gene has CDR1 SQVTM and CDR2 ANQGSEA. The CDR3 totals 15 residues. CDR3 residues: CSVDGTSRAPNEQFF. The DNA of the CDR3 is TGCAGCGTTGATGGTACTAGCAGGGCCCCTAATGAGCAGTTCTTC.

The CDR3 DNA reads as TGTGCCAGCTCACCAACCGGGATAAAGTACCAAGAGACCCAGTACTTC. This encodes CASSPTGIKYQETQYF. This chain connects TRBV18 to TRBJ2-5; TRBD2 might be the D (5 bases). The germline gives CDR1 KGHSH, CDR2 LQKENI. The V end lost 2 bases, the J end lost 0 bases, and 13 bases lay between the germline ends. This CDR3 has 16 residues.

The chain uses TRBV6-5 and TRBJ2-5; TRBD1 aligns across 8 bases. This CDR3 contains 16 residues. Germline CDR1 reads MNHEY; CDR2 reads SVGAGI. With V trimmed by 2 bases and J by 4 bases, 9 bases remained unmatched. In DNA form, the CDR3 reads TGTGCCAGCAGTTACGTCGCAGGGGGCTGGGGAGAGACCCAGTACTTC. Translated, it gives CASSYVAGGWGETQYF.

The chain employs TRBV11-2 and TRBJ1-3; D uncertain. The CDR3 is 14 residues long. The germline CDR1 and CDR2 sequences are SGHAT and FQNNGV. The germline V and J ends were trimmed by 5 bases and 4 bases, with 12 bases remaining between them. For the CDR3, the DNA is TGTGCCAGCAGCCCCCTCCGGGGAGGAAACACCATATATTTT. Amino acid sequence: CASSPLRGGNTIYF.

This clone appeared once. The chain recombines TRBV4-1 with TRBJ1-2; 8 bases fit TRBD1. Germline loops: CDR1 MGHRA, CDR2 YSYEKL. The CDR3 is 16 amino acids. Germline trimming cut 4 bases from V and 1 base from J; bases unmatched to any gene: 8. The CDR3 region has the DNA TGCGCCAGCAGCCCCCAATCGGGACAGGTTAACTATGGCTACACCTTC. Its protein product is CASSPQSGQVNYGYTF.